What follows is one T cell receptor (beta chain) and its context. This specimen belongs to a study of sequential checkpoint blockade in melanoma. As for treatment: randomized to nivolumab then ipilimumab (arm A) or the reverse (arm B). Repertoires were generated with immunoSEQ multiplex PCR, while TCRdb's copy carries only in-frame clones and drops some. Among over 10,000 clones listed, about 61% were seen once. This CDR3 is 9 amino acids long. CDR1 SGHTS and CDR2 YDEGEE come from the germline V gene. With 6 bases removed from V and 8 bases from J, the gap between germline ends came to 5 bases. This receptor was obtained from a human donor with melanoma. V gene TRBV5-8 combines with J gene TRBJ1-1, with D unclear. The sequenced sample was CD8+ T cells sorted from blood (inferred from file names), obtained from a patient given nivolumab and ipilimumab in sequence. DNA of the CDR3: TGTGCCAGCACCCGGGAAGCTTTCTTT. The encoded protein is CASTREAFF.